The 17 T cell receptor beta chains reported below all come from one sample, sequenced in a study of blood T cell repertoires in COVID-19 (dated by TCRdb to 2019 to 2021). The method behind the library was the immunoSEQ multiplex PCR assay. TCRdb re-hosts the immuneACCESS table, in-frame sequences only. Its copies lack some clones; in the studies checked, an unresolved V gene accounts for under half of them, and the cause for the rest is not known. This sample has roughly 310,000 clones in its table, and more than 90% of those were observed once. Together, the top ten hold approximately 2.5% of the sample. The sample consisted of PBMCs or T cells enriched from blood (not recorded which). The receptors here all came from a man aged 60-69 years who had recovered from COVID-19.

The chain carries TRBV6-6 and TRBJ2-2; 7 nucleotides match TRBD2. Germline V lookup: CDR1 MNHNY, CDR2 SVGAGI (reference sequence). V was clipped by 4 bases and J by 0 bases; unmatched bases: 2. The CDR3 is 15 residues long. CDR3 DNA sequence: TGTGCCAGCAGTTCTAGCGGAACGAACACCGGGGAGCTGTTTTTT. It translates to CASSSSGTNTGELFF.

This chain uses TRBV6-1 with TRBJ1-6; no clear D gene. Germline CDR1 is MNHNS and CDR2 is SASEGT. With 3 bases removed from V and 11 bases from J, the gap between germline ends came to 5 bases. The CDR3 has 11 residues. The CDR3 is CASSDAAPLHF. DNA of the CDR3: TGTGCCAGCAGTGATGCGGCACCCCTCCACTTT.

J is TRBJ1-2 and V is TRBV29-1; 9 bases are a match to TRBD1. This CDR3 is 14 amino acids long. CDR1 and CDR2 from the germline V gene are SQVTM and ANQGSEA. The junction had 4 bases not matched to a gene; V was cut back by 3 bases and J by 2 bases. The CDR3 sequence is CSVEEGTGNYGYTF. The CDR3 DNA sequence: TGCAGCGTTGAGGAGGGGACAGGGAACTATGGCTACACCTTC.

V gene TRBV4-2 combines with J gene TRBJ2-1; D might be TRBD2 (6 bases). The V end was cut by 4 bases, the J end by 7 bases, with 23 bases between. This CDR3 contains 17 residues. The V gene's germline CDR1 is LGHNA and CDR2 YNFKEQ. CDR3 bases: TGTGCCAGCAGCCCGTCTTGGGCGGGGTTTAATATAAATGAGCAGTTCTTC. Translation gives CASSPSWAGFNINEQFF.

This sequence joins TRBV5-6 and TRBJ1-2, with TRBD1 as a possible D gene (5 bases). V lost 1 base and J lost 7, with 11 bases in between. Looked up from germline, CDR1 is SGHDT and CDR2 is YYEEEE. The CDR3 is 13 residues long. The CDR3 region is CASSLRDFAGYTF. CDR3 DNA sequence: TGTGCCAGCAGCTTGCGGGACTTCGCTGGCTACACCTTC.

The chain couples TRBV25-1 to TRBJ1-2; D remains unclear. Looked up from germline, CDR1 is MGHDK and CDR2 is SYGVNS. Trimming stripped 5 bases from V and 3 bases from J, with 19 bases between. The CDR3 spans 16 residues. CDR3 DNA sequence: TGTGCCAGCAGTAACTCCCCCGGAGGCGGTGACTATGGCTACACCTTC. This sequence encodes CASSNSPGGGDYGYTF.

J is TRBJ1-3 and V is TRBV5-4; D possibly corresponds to TRBD1 (6 bases). The V gene's germline CDR1 is SGHNT and CDR2 YYREEE (reference sequence). The CDR3 covers 19 residues. With 4 bases removed from V and 1 base from J, the gap between germline ends came to 24 bases. In DNA form, the CDR3 reads TGTGCCAGCAGCCTTCGGCCGGCTAACAGGGTTCTTTCTGGAAACACCATATATTTT. This encodes CASSLRPANRVLSGNTIYF.

The gene calls are TRBV2 and TRBJ1-2; D is ambiguous. Per the germline V gene, CDR1 is SNHLY and CDR2 is FYNNEI. With 8 bases removed from V and 0 bases from J, the gap between germline ends came to 10 bases. The CDR3 is 13 amino acids. In DNA form, the CDR3 reads TGTGCCAGCGGGTATCGGGCTAACTATGGCTACACCTTC. Translation: CASGYRANYGYTF. The full variable domain, completed using reference TRBV2 and TRBJ1-2, is EPEVTQTPSHQVTQMGQEVILRCVPISNHLYFYWYRQILGQKVEFLVSFYNNEISEKSEIFDDQFSVERPDGSNFTLKIRSTKLEDSAMYFCASGYRANYGYTFGSGTRLTVV.

The V and J genes are TRBV11-2 and TRBJ1-1, with TRBD1 as a possible D gene (5 bases). Trimming removed 2 bases from V and 3 bases from J, with 10 bases in between. The V gene's germline CDR1 is SGHAT and CDR2 FQNNGV. The CDR3 is 14 residues long. This chain's CDR3 is CASSLSGSHTEAFF. The CDR3 coding sequence is TGTGCCAGCAGCTTATCAGGGTCCCACACTGAAGCTTTCTTT.

This chain joins TRBV12-3 or TRBV12-4 and TRBJ1-1, with D tentatively TRBD1 (5 bases). Trimming cost V 8 bases and J 4 bases, with 11 bases left between them. The CDR3 extends over 12 amino acids. This CDR3 is CASSRGGTEAFF. The CDR3 DNA sequence: TGTGCCAGCTCCCGCGGGGGCACTGAAGCTTTCTTT.

The CDR3 bases are TGTGCCAGCAGCTTAGGGCCGTTACCAAAAGAGACCCAGTACTTC. This translates into CASSLGPLPKETQYF. The chain uses TRBV11-2 and TRBJ2-5, with D hard to call. This CDR3 contains 15 residues. In germline, CDR1 is SGHAT, CDR2 FQNNGV. With 1 base removed from V and 3 bases from J, the gap between germline ends came to 12 bases.

V gene TRBV19 combines with J gene TRBJ1-6; TRBD1 matches at 7 bases. V lost 1 base, J lost 6 bases, and 3 bases stayed unmatched. The length of the CDR3 is 15 residues. Germline-derived CDR1 and CDR2 are LNHDA and SQIVND (reference sequence). The CDR3 here is CASSIVAGGNSPLHF. The DNA for the CDR3 is TGTGCCAGTAGTATAGTCGCAGGGGGTAATTCACCCCTCCACTTT.

In this sample, this clone turned up once. The genes are TRBV3-1 (or the pseudogene TRBV3-2) and TRBJ1-1, with D uncertain. CDR1 LGHDT and CDR2 YNNKEL come from the germline V gene (reference sequence). V was shortened by 3 bases and J by 4 bases, with 6 bases between the two germline ends. The CDR3 loop spans 12 amino acids. The CDR3 coding sequence is TGTGCCAGCAGCCAGGCTGGCACTGAAGCTTTCTTT. Its protein product is CASSQAGTEAFF.

This clone was detected only once. The V call is TRBV2, the J call TRBJ1-1, with 9 positions matching TRBD1. V lost 6 bases, J lost 4 bases, and 3 bases stayed unmatched. The CDR3 covers 13 residues. Germline values: CDR1 SNHLY, CDR2 FYNNEI. The CDR3 nucleotides read TGTGCCAGCAGGGGGACAGGGCGCACTGAAGCTTTCTTT. This encodes CASRGTGRTEAFF.

The V call is TRBV5-1, the J call TRBJ2-7; a weak D match, TRBD2 (5 bases). The germline V gene has CDR1 SGHRS and CDR2 YFSETQ. CDR3 length: 18 amino acids. With 5 bases removed from V and 3 bases from J, the gap between germline ends came to 27 bases. CDR3 loop: CASSHAAVPGGPSYEQYF. The CDR3 DNA reads as TGCGCCAGCAGTCACGCCGCGGTGCCAGGCGGGCCCAGCTACGAGCAGTACTTC.

This chain links TRBV27 with TRBJ1-2; a possible D gene is TRBD1 (6 bases). Germline V CDR1 and CDR2: MNHEY, SMNVEV (reference sequence). The CDR3 totals 12 residues. Trimming left V 3 bases short and J 8 bases short, with 10 bases between. The CDR3 region is CASSFRGGGYTF. The CDR3 nucleotides are TGTGCCAGCAGTTTTCGCGGGGGCGGCTACACCTTC.

V and J are TRBV5-1 and TRBJ2-2; possibly TRBD1 for D (6 bases). Germline V gene sequence: CDR1 SGHRS, CDR2 YFSETQ. V was trimmed by 2 bases and J by 4 bases, leaving 15 bases between them. The CDR3 is 16 amino acids. The CDR3 bases are TGCGCCAGCAGCTTTATGACAGGCCCACTCACCGGGGAGCTGTTTTTT. It encodes CASSFMTGPLTGELFF. The whole variable domain, filled in from reference TRBV5-1 and TRBJ2-2, reads KAGVTQTPRYLIKTRGQQVTLSCSPISGHRSVSWYQQTPGQGLQFLFEYFSETQRNKGNFPGRFSGRQFSNSRSEMNVSTLELGDSALYLCASSFMTGPLTGELFFGEGSRLTVL.